Listed below are T cell receptor beta chains from one sample, sequenced in a study of spatial heterogeneity in lung cancer. TCRdb recomputed calls from the 5' RACE reads with MiXCR, one row per CDR3 protein. The sample lists fewer than 30,000 distinct CDR3 sequences; roughly 7.2% were seen once. The material sequenced was lung tumor tissue, taken at surgery. All receptors come from a male donor with early-stage non-small cell lung cancer. CDR3s include the opening cysteine and the closing phenylalanine or tryptophan. Each record gives: V gene, clone size, J gene, CDR3 protein. The size entry is marked missing in some rows and otherwise reads once, few, many or a size class.

V: TRBV2
size: many
J: TRBJ2-3
CDR3: CASSGLAGAVDTQYF

V: TRBV7-2
size: many
J: TRBJ1-1
CDR3: CASRGGGGSTEAFF

V: TRBV6-1
size: many
J: TRBJ1-2
CDR3: CASSYGPIGDGYTF

V: TRBV2
size: few
J: TRBJ2-5
CDR3: CASRTGTGQETQYF

V: TRBV28
size: many
J: TRBJ2-2
CDR3: CASSPTTENTGELFF

V: TRBV5-6
size: few
J: TRBJ2-5
CDR3: CASSLTRVETQYF

V: TRBV5-1
size: few
J: TRBJ2-7
CDR3: CASSTSGTGGDEQYF

V: TRBV29-1
size: NA
J: TRBJ2-5
CDR3: CSVQATGLAIQETQYF

V: TRBV5-5
size: many
J: TRBJ1-3
CDR3: CASRTGSGGNTIYF

V: TRBV6-5
size: NA
J: TRBJ2-3
CDR3: CASRGRDSPYTQYF

V: TRBV5-1
size: many
J: TRBJ2-1
CDR3: CASSLGGANEQFF

V: TRBV4-3
size: many
J: TRBJ2-2
CDR3: CASRIDRDTGELFF

V: TRBV11-2
size: NA
J: TRBJ2-7
CDR3: CASSSNRDGEQYF

V: TRBV4-3
size: many
J: TRBJ1-5
CDR3: CASSQGVGGASNQPQHF

V: TRBV28
size: many
J: TRBJ1-4
CDR3: CASSLAGVREKLFF

V: TRBV14
size: many
J: TRBJ1-3
CDR3: CASSQRAPPGNTIYF

V: TRBV7-9
size: many
J: TRBJ2-1
CDR3: CASSLPGLASNEQFF

V: TRBV7-6
size: many
J: TRBJ2-5
CDR3: CASSWGNAGTGVAQETQYF

V: TRBV6-1
size: many
J: TRBJ2-1
CDR3: CASTPRGQGSYNEQFF

V: TRBV28
size: many
J: TRBJ1-5
CDR3: CASSPPTGQNQPQHF

V: TRBV6-1
size: NA
J: TRBJ2-3
CDR3: CASSVGGGALDTQYF

V: TRBV29-1
size: NA
J: TRBJ2-7
CDR3: CSVEGLAYEQYF

V: TRBV20-1
size: many
J: TRBJ2-2
CDR3: CSARGGTNTGELFF

V: TRBV9
size: few
J: TRBJ2-1
CDR3: CASSLSTGGWNEQFF

V: TRBV7-8
size: many
J: TRBJ1-6
CDR3: CASSLATGGGISNSPLHF

V: TRBV6-1
size: many
J: TRBJ1-1
CDR3: CATSIRTRAEAFF

V: TRBV10-3
size: many
J: TRBJ2-2
CDR3: CATGTSEANTGELFF

V: TRBV9
size: many
J: TRBJ2-7
CDR3: CASSDGPGRLDEQYF

V: TRBV4-3
size: few
J: TRBJ1-2
CDR3: CASSQEGDRGRDGYTF

V: TRBV6-5
size: many
J: TRBJ2-6
CDR3: CASRGTSSGANVLTF

V: TRBV20-1
size: few
J: TRBJ1-5
CDR3: CSAVRQGNQPQHF

V: TRBV7-2
size: many
J: TRBJ2-7
CDR3: CASSLVQRGEQYF

V: TRBV10-3
size: many
J: TRBJ2-2
CDR3: CAISENRVEKNTGELFF

V: TRBV11-3
size: NA
J: TRBJ2-3
CDR3: CASGDSTDTQYF

V: TRBV20-1
size: few
J: TRBJ1-1
CDR3: CSARAWVLAEAFF

V: TRBV27
size: NA
J: TRBJ2-5
CDR3: CASSLYEGMETQYF

V: TRBV4-2
size: many
J: TRBJ1-3
CDR3: CASSPQPDGGFGNTIYF

V: TRBV20-1
size: NA
J: TRBJ1-5
CDR3: CSALDGNQPQHF

V: TRBV11-2
size: NA
J: TRBJ1-6
CDR3: CASSFLRGSYNSPLHF

V: TRBV12-3/TRBV12-4
size: many
J: TRBJ1-1
CDR3: CASSLGPGADTEAFF

V: TRBV10-3
size: many
J: TRBJ2-2
CDR3: CAISGSNTGELFF

V: TRBV4-2
size: many
J: TRBJ2-3
CDR3: CASSQSASGGAVDTQYF

V: TRBV6-2/TRBV6-3
size: many
J: TRBJ1-1
CDR3: CASSYETGGFKTEAFF

V: TRBV20-1
size: many
J: TRBJ2-7
CDR3: CSASRVVPYEQYF

V: TRBV20-1
size: NA
J: TRBJ2-2
CDR3: CSARVQGNTGELFF

V: TRBV7-9
size: many
J: TRBJ2-2
CDR3: CASSRDSTGELFF